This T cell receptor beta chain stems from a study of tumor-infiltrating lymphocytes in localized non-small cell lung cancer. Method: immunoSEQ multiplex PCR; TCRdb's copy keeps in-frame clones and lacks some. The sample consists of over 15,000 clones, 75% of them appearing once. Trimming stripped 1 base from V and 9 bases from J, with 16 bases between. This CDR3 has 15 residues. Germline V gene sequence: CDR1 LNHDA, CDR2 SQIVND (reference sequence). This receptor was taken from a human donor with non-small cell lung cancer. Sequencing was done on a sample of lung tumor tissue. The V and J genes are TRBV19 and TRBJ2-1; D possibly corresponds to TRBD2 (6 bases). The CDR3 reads CASSIVAVKNVEQFF. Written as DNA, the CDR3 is TGTGCCAGTAGTATAGTAGCGGTGAAAAACGTTGAGCAGTTCTTC.